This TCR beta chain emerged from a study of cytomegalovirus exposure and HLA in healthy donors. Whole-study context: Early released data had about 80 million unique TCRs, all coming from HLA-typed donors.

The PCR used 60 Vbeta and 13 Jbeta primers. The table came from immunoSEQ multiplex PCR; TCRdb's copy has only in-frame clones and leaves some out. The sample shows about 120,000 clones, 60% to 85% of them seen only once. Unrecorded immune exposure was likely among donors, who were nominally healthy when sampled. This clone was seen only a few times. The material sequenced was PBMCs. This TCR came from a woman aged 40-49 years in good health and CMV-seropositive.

Written as DNA, the CDR3 is TGTGCCAGCAGCCAGCCGCGCCCGGGACTAGCGGGAGGGCCTGTTACCGGGGAGCTGTTTTTT. Its translation is CASSQPRPGLAGGPVTGELFF. V and J are TRBV4-2 and TRBJ2-2, with TRBD2 identical over 16 bases. The CDR3 runs to 21 residues. The V segment lost 3 bases and the J segment 5 bases; nucleotides outside the gene matches: 15. CDR1 and CDR2 from the germline V gene are LGHNA and YNFKEQ.